This record concerns one T cell receptor beta chain sequence. This sample is part of a study of blood T cell repertoires in COVID-19. Study-level background: From T cells, B-cell-depleted T cells, or PBMCs came the material, which was cDNA or gDNA.

The CDR3 consists of 11 residues. Germline assignment: CDR1 MDHEN and CDR2 SYDVKM. V lost 2 bases, J lost 15 bases, and 11 bases lay in between. Measured with immunoSEQ multiplex PCR; TCRdb has only the in-frame clones, and not every one. Of roughly 250,000 clones listed, approximately 86% are singletons. Sequencing used peripheral blood. The sequence came from a human donor in a cohort sampled during active COVID-19. The rearrangement uses TRBV28 and TRBJ2-1; D might be TRBD2 (5 bases). CDR3 residues: CASSLEDSRFF. CDR3 DNA sequence: TGTGCCAGCAGTTTAGAGGACTCCCGGTTCTTC.